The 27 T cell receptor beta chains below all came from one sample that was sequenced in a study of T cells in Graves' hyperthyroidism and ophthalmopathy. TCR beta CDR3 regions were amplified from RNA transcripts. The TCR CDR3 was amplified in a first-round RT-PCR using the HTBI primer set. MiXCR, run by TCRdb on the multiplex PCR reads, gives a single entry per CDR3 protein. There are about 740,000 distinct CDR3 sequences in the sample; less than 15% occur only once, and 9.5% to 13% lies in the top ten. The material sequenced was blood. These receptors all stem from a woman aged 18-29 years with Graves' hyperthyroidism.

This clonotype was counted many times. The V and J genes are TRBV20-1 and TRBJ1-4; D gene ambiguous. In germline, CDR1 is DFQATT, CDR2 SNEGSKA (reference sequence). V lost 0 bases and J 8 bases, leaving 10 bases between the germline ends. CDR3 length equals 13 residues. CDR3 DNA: TGCAGTGCTAGAGATCCAAAAGGGGAAAAACTGTTTTTT. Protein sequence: CSARDPKGEKLFF.

CDR3 loop: CASSLDLVGAVNTEAFF. CDR3 in DNA: TGTGCCAGCAGCTTAGATCTTGTAGGGGCGGTGAACACTGAAGCTTTCTTT. The V and J genes are TRBV11-3 and TRBJ1-1; D possibly corresponds to TRBD1 (5 bases). The germline CDR1 and CDR2 sequences are SGHNT and YENEEA. Trimming took off 0 bases at V and 0 bases at J, with 14 bases between the two ends. The CDR3 loop spans 17 amino acids.

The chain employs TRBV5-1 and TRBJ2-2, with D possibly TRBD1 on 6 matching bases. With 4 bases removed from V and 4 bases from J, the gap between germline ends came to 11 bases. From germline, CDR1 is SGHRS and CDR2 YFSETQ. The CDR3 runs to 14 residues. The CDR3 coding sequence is TGCGCCAGCAGCCCAGGGGAAATCACCGGGGAGCTGTTTTTT. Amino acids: CASSPGEITGELFF.

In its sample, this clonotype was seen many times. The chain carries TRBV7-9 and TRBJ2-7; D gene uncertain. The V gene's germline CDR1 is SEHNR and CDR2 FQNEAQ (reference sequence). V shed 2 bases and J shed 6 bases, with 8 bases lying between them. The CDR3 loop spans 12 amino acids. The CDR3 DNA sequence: TGTGCCAGCAGCTTAACTGGCGCCGAGCAGTACTTC. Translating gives CASSLTGAEQYF.

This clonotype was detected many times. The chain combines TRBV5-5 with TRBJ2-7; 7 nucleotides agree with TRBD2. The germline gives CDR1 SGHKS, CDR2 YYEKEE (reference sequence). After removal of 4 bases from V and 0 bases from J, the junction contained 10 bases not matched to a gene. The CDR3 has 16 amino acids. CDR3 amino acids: CASSLILATSSYEQYF. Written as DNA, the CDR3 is TGTGCCAGCAGCCTGATACTAGCGACTAGCTCCTACGAGCAGTACTTC.

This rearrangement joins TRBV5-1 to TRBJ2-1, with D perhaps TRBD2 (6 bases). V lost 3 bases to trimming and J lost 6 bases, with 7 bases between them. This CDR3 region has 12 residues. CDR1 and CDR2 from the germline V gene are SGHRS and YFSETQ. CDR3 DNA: TGCGCCAGCAGCTGGGGGGTCAATGAGCAGTTCTTC. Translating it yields CASSWGVNEQFF.

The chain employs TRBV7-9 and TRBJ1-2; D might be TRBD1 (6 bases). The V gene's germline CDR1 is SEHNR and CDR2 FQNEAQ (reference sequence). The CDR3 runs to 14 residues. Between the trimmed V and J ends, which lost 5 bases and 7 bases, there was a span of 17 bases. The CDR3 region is CASSPPKGGLGYTF. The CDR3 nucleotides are TGTGCCAGCAGCCCACCAAAGGGGGGCCTTGGCTACACCTTC.

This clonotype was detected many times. CDR3 nucleotide sequence: TGTGCCAGCAGCTCGGACCCCGGACTAGCGGCGTCCTACGAGCAGTACTTC. This gives the protein CASSSDPGLAASYEQYF. This chain uses TRBV7-2 with TRBJ2-7, with 10 bases lining up with TRBD2. Germline loops: CDR1 SGHTA, CDR2 FQGNSA. The CDR3 covers 17 residues. The trim removed 4 bases at V and 1 base at J, leaving 10 bases unmatched. The variable domain in full, with the rest retrieved from reference TRBV7-2 and TRBJ2-7, is GAGVSQSPSNKVTEKGKDVELRCDPISGHTALYWYRQSLGQGLEFLIYFQGNSAPDKSGLPSDRFSAERTGGSVSTLTIQRTQQEDSAVYLCASSSDPGLAASYEQYFGPGTRLTVT.

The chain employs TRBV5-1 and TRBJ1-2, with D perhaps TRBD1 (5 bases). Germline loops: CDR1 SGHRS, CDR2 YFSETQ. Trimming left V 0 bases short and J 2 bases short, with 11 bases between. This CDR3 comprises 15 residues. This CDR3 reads CASSLGAGINYGYTF. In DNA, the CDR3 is TGCGCCAGCAGCTTGGGTGCAGGGATCAACTATGGCTACACCTTC.

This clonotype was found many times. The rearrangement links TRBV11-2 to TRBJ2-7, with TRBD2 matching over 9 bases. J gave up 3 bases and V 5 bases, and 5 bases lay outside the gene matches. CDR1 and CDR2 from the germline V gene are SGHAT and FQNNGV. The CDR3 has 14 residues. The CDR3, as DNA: TGTGCCAGCAGCCTGACTAGCGGAGTCTACGAGCAGTACTTC. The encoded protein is CASSLTSGVYEQYF. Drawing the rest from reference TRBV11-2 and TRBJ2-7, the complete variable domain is EAGVAQSPRYKIIEKRQSVAFWCNPISGHATLYWYQQILGQGPKLLIQFQNNGVVDDSQLPKDRFSAERLKGVDSTLKIQPAKLEDSAVYLCASSLTSGVYEQYFGPGTRLTVT.

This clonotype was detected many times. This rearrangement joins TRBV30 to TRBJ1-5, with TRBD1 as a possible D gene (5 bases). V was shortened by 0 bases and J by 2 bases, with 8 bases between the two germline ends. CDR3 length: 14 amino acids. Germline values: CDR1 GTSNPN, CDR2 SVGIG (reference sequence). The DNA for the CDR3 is TGTGCCTGGAGTGTAAGGGGCGGCAATCAGCCCCAGCATTTT. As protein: CAWSVRGGNQPQHF.

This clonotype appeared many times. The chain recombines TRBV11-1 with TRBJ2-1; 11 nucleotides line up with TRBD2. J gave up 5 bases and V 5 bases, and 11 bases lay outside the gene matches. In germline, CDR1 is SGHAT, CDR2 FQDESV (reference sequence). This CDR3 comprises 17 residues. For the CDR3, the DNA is TGTGCCAGCAGCCTGAGGGGACTAGCGGAGCCAAACAATGAGCAGTTCTTC. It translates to CASSLRGLAEPNNEQFF. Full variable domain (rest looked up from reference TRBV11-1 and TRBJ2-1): EAEVAQSPRYKITEKSQAVAFWCDPISGHATLYWYRQILGQGPELLVQFQDESVVDDSQLPKDRFSAERLKGVDSTLKIQPAELGDSAMYLCASSLRGLAEPNNEQFFGPGTRLTVL.

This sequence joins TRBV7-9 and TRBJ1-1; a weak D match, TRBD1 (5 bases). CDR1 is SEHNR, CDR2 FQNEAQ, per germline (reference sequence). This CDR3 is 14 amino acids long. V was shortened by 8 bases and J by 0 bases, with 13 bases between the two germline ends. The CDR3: CASGRRTLNTEAFF. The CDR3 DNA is TGTGCCAGCGGGAGACGGACACTGAACACTGAAGCTTTCTTT.

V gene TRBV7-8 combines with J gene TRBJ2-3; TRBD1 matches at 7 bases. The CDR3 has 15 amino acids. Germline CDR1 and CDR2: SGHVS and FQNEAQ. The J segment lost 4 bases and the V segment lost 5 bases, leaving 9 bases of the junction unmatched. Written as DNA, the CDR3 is TGTGCCAGCAGCCAACAGGGGAAGGTCGCAGATACGCAGTATTTT. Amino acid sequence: CASSQQGKVADTQYF. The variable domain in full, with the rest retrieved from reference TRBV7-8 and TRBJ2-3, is GAGVSQSPRYKVAKRGQDVALRCDPISGHVSLFWYQQALGQGPEFLTYFQNEAQLDKSGLPSDRFFAERPEGSVSTLKIQRTQQEDSAVYLCASSQQGKVADTQYFGPGTRLTVL.

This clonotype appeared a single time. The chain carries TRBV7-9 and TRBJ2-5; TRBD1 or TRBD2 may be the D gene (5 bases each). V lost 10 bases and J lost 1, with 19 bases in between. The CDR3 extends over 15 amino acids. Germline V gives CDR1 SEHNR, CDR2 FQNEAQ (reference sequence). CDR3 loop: CATTRALGTQETQYF. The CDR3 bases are TGTGCCACCACTCGGGCCCTAGGGACCCAAGAGACCCAGTACTTC.

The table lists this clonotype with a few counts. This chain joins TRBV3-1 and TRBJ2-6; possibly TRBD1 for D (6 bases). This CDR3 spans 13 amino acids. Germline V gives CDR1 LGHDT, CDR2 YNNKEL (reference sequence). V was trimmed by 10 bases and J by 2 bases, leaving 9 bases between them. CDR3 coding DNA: TGTGCCACCGCAGGGGCTGGGGCCAACGTCCTGACTTTC. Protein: CATAGAGANVLTF.

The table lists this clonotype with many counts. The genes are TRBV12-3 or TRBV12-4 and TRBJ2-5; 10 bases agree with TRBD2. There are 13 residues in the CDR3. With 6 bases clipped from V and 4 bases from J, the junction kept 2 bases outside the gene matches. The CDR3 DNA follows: TGTGCCAGCAGGAGACTAGCGGGAGAGACCCAGTACTTC. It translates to CASRRLAGETQYF.

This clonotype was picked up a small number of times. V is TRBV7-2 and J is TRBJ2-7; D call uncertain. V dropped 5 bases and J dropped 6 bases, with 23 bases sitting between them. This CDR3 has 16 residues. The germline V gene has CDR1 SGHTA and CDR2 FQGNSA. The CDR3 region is CASSPFFPAKRAEQYF. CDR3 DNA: TGTGCCAGCAGCCCGTTCTTCCCGGCCAAGCGAGCCGAGCAGTACTTC.

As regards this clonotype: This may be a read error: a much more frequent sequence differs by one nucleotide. CDR3 DNA sequence: TGTGCTCTGACTCCGGAGAGCACCGGGGAGCTGTTTTTT. Translation: CALTPESTGELFF. The chain employs TRBV30 and TRBJ2-2; unclear D gene. In germline, CDR1 is GTSNPN, CDR2 SVGIG (reference sequence). The CDR3 is 13 residues long.

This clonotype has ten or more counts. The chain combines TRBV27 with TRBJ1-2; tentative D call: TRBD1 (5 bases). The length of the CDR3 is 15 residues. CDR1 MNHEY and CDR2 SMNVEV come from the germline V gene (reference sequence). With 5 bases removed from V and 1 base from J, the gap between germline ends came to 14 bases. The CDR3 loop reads CASSTVRDGNYGYTF. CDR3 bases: TGTGCCAGCAGTACGGTCCGGGACGGTAACTATGGCTACACCTTC.

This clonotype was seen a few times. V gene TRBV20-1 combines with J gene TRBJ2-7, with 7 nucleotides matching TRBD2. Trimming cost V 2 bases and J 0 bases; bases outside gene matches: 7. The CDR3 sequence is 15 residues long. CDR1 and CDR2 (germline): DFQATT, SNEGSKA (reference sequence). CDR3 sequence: CSARTTGTTSYEQYF. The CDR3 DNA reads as TGCAGTGCTAGAACCACCGGGACTACCTCCTACGAGCAGTACTTC.

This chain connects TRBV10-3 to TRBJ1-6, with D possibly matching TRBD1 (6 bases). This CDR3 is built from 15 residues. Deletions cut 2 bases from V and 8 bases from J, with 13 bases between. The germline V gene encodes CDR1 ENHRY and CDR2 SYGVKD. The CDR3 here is CAISERAGVDSPLHF. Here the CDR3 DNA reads TGTGCCATCAGTGAGAGGGCAGGGGTGGATTCACCCCTCCACTTT.

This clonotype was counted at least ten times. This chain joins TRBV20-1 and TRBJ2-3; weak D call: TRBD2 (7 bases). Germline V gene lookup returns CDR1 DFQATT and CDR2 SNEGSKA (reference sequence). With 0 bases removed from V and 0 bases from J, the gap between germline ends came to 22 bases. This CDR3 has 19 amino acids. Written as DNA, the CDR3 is TGCAGTGCTAGAGATGCAAGGGGGAGGGAGGTCCGAAGCACAGATACGCAGTATTTT. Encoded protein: CSARDARGREVRSTDTQYF.

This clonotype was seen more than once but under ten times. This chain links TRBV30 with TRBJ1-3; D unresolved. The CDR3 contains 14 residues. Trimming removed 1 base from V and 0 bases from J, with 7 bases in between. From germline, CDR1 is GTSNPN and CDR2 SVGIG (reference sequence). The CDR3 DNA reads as TGTGCCTGGAGTGCTGTACCCTCTGGAAACACCATATATTTT. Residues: CAWSAVPSGNTIYF. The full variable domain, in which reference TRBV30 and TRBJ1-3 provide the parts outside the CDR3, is SQTIHQWPATLVQPVGSPLSLECTVEGTSNPNLYWYRQAAGRGLQLLFYSVGIGQISSEVPQNLSASRPQDRQFILSSKKLLLSDSGFYLCAWSAVPSGNTIYFGEGSWLTVV.

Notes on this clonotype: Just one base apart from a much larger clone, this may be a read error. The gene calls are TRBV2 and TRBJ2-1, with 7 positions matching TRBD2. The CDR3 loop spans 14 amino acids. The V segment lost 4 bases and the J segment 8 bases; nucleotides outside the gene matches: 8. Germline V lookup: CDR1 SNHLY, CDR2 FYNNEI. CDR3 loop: CASSGGLGNDEQFF. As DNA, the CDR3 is TGTGCCAGCAGTGGTGGACTAGGAAACGATGAGCAGTTCTTC.

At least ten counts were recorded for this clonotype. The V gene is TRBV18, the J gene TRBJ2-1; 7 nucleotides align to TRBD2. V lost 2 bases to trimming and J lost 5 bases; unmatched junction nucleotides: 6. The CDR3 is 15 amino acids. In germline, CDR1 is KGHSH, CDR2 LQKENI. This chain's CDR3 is CASSPRLAVDNEQFF. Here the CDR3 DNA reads TGTGCCAGCTCACCAAGGCTAGCGGTTGACAATGAGCAGTTCTTC.

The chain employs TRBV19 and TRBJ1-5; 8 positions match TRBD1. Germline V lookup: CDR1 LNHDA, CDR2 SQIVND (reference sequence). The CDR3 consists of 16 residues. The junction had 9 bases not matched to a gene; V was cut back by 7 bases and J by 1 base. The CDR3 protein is CASMGPGQVSNQPQHF. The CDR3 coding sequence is TGTGCCAGTATGGGCCCGGGACAGGTCAGCAATCAGCCCCAGCATTTT. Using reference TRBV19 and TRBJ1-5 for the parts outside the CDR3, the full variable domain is DGGITQSPKYLFRKEGQNVTLSCEQNLNHDAMYWYRQDPGQGLRLIYYSQIVNDFQKGDIAEGYSVSREKKESFPLTVTSAQKNPTAFYLCASMGPGQVSNQPQHFGDGTRLSIL.